These 3 T cell receptor beta chains came from one sample sequenced in a study of technical replicates of blood from a few donors. Produced via immunoSEQ multiplex PCR; TCRdb's table is partial and in-frame only. The data show around 100,000 clones, about 96% seen once. Source material: T cells isolated from PBMCs. The receptors come from a human donor in good health.

The chain links TRBV9 to TRBJ1-1; a possible D gene is TRBD1 (6 bases). With 4 bases removed from V and 8 bases from J, the gap between germline ends came to 15 bases. There are 13 residues in the CDR3. Germline V gives CDR1 SGDLS, CDR2 YYNGEE. The CDR3 DNA follows: TGTGCCAGCAGCCCCCCCGGACAGAAGGAAGCTTTCTTT. Residues: CASSPPGQKEAFF. The whole variable domain, filled in from reference TRBV9 and TRBJ1-1, reads DSGVTQTPKHLITATGQRVTLRCSPRSGDLSVYWYQQSLDQGLQFLIQYYNGEERAKGNILERFSAQQFPDLHSELNLSSLELGDSALYFCASSPPGQKEAFFGQGTRLTVV.

Only one count was recorded for this clone. V and J are TRBV4-1 and TRBJ1-2, with D possibly being TRBD1 (5 bases). The CDR3 loop spans 13 amino acids. V lost 1 base, J lost 6 bases, and 9 bases lay in between. Looked up from germline, CDR1 is MGHRA and CDR2 is YSYEKL. Written as DNA, the CDR3 is TGCGCCAGCAGCCAAGTCGGGGGTAATGGCTACACCTTC. Translated: CASSQVGGNGYTF.

Only a few counts were recorded for this clone. The CDR3 DNA sequence: TGTGCCAGCAGTTTAAGGGGCACTGAAGCTTTCTTT. This sequence encodes CASSLRGTEAFF. V usage is TRBV7-8 and J usage is TRBJ1-1; D perhaps matches TRBD1 (5 bases). This CDR3 is built from 12 residues. CDR1 is SGHVS and CDR2 is FQNEAQ in the germline V gene. V was pared by 6 bases and J by 4 bases, with 9 bases between.